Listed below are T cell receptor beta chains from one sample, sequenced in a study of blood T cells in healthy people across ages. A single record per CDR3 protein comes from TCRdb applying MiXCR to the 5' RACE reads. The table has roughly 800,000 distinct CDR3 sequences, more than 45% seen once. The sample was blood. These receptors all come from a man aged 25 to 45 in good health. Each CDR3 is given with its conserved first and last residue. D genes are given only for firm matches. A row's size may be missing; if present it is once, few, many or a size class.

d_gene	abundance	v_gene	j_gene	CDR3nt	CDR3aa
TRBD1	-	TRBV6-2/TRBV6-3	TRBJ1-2	TGTGCCAGCACCCCTGGTGACAGGGAGACCTATGGCTACACCTTC	CASTPGDRETYGYTF
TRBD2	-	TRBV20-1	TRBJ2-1	TGCAGTGCTAGAGGTACTAGCGGGGATCACAATGAGCAGTTCTTC	CSARGTSGDHNEQFF
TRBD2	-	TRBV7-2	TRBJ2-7	TGTGCCAGCAGCTGGGTAGCGGGCGAACGCTACGAGCAGTACTTC	CASSWVAGERYEQYF
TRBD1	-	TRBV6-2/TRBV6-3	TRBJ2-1	TGTGCCAGCAAAAGGACAGGCTCAGGGGATGAGCAGTTCTTC	CASKRTGSGDEQFF
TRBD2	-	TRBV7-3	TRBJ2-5	TGTGCCAGCAGCCGCGGTCTAGCGGATCTCCAGGAGACTCAGTACTTC	CASSRGLADLQETQYF
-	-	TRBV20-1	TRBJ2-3	TGCAGTGCGCCCGGCTTTGCGGGGCGGCGTACGCAGTATTTT	CSAPGFAGRRTQYF
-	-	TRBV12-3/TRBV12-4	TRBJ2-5	TGTGCCAGCAAATGGGGGGCGTCACAAGAGACCCAGTACTTC	CASKWGASQETQYF
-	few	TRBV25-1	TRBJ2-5	TGTGCCAGCAGTACACGGACCATCACCCAAGAGACCCAGTACTTC	CASSTRTITQETQYF
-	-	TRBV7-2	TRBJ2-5	TGTGCCAGCAGCTTTCGCCAAGCGGTGGGCAATGAGCAGTACTTC	CASSFRQAVGNEQYF
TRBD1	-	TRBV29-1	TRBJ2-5	TGCAGCGTTGAACAGGGGGTAATGGAGACCCAGTACTTC	CSVEQGVMETQYF
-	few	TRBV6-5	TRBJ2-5	TGTGCCAGCAGTTACCGTGGGACCGTGTACCAAGAGACCCAGTACTTC	CASSYRGTVYQETQYF
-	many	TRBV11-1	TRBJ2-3	TGTGCCAGCAGCAACACTATCGTAGGAACAGATACGCAGTATTTT	CASSNTIVGTDTQYF